This T cell receptor (beta chain) was sequenced during a study of siplizumab effects on memory and regulatory T cells. The study, taken as a whole, reports: The alloreactive clones that mapped to unstimulated subsets made up only a minor fraction. The study did not confirm that proliferating Tregs from siplizumab cultures were suppressive. Mappable alloreactive CD4+ clones were on average approximately 70% Treg-derived with siplizumab, about 29% in controls. The apparent diversity of naive T cells exceeded that of memory cells, and naive T cells seemed to make a major contribution to the alloresponse.

Regarding this clone: The target antigen is unknown.

The repertoire was sequenced with immunoSEQ multiplex PCR; TCRdb's copy has only in-frame clones and lacks some. The sample carries over 100,000 clones, more than 85% recorded once. CDR1 KGHSH and CDR2 LQKENI come from the germline V gene. This CDR3 contains 14 residues. V gave up 4 bases and J gave up 4 bases, with 11 bases separating them. V gene TRBV18 combines with J gene TRBJ1-5; tentatively, D is TRBD1 (6 bases). This receptor was identified in a human donor in good health. The sequenced material came from CD4+ T cells sorted from blood. The DNA for the CDR3 is TGTGCCAGCTCACGATCGACAGGAAATCAGCCCCAGCATTTT. Translating it yields CASSRSTGNQPQHF. Complete variable domain (other parts from reference TRBV18 and TRBJ1-5): NAGVMQNPRHLVRRRGQEARLRCSPMKGHSHVYWYRQLPEEGLKFMVYLQKENIIDESGMPKERFSAEFPKEGPSILRIQQVVRGDSAAYFCASSRSTGNQPQHFGDGTRLSIL.